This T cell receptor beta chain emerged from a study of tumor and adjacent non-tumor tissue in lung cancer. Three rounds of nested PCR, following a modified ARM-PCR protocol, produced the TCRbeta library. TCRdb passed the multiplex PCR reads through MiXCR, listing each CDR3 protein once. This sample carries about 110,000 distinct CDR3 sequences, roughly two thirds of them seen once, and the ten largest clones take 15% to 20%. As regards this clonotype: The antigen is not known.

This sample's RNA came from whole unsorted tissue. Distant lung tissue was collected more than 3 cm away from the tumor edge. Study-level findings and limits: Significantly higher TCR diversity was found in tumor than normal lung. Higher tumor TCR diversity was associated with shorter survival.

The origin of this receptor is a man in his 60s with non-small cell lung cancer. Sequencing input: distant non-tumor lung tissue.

The CDR3 nucleotides are TGTGCCAGCGCCCTGGGCGACCAAGATGTTTCACCCCTCCACTTT. Its protein is CASALGDQDVSPLHF. V and J are TRBV6-2 or TRBV6-3 and TRBJ1-6; D is uncertain. Germline CDR1 MNHEY, CDR2 SVGEGT. The CDR3 totals 15 residues. V gave up 8 bases and J gave up 9 bases, with 20 bases separating them.